A single sample gave rise to the 30 T cell receptor beta chains below, sequenced in a study of cytomegalovirus exposure and HLA in healthy donors. Vbeta (60) and Jbeta (13) primers were used in the PCR. Profiling relied on immunoSEQ multiplex PCR, and the TCRdb table lists in-frame clones only, not all of them. The repertoire holds 150,000 to 200,000 clones, with 70% to 80% as singletons. The sample comprised PBMCs. The receptors shown here come from a girl under 18 in good health and CMV-seropositive.

The chain carries TRBV9 and TRBJ2-1; perhaps TRBD1 as D (5 bases). This CDR3 region has 15 residues. CDR1 is SGDLS, CDR2 YYNGEE, per germline. V was pared by 2 bases and J by 5 bases, with 14 bases between. CDR3: CASSVLPQGNNEQFF. CDR3 sequence (DNA): TGTGCCAGCAGCGTCCTACCGCAGGGTAACAATGAGCAGTTCTTC.

This clone has a single count. The genes are TRBV25-1 and TRBJ1-4; D call uncertain. Trimming stripped 7 bases from V and 8 bases from J, with 17 bases between. The CDR3 totals 14 residues. Germline lookup yields CDR1 MGHDK and CDR2 SYGVNS. The CDR3 reads CASKTIEFEEKLFF. In DNA form, the CDR3 reads TGTGCCAGCAAAACTATCGAGTTTGAGGAAAAACTGTTTTTT.

This chain connects TRBV5-6 to TRBJ2-5; TRBD1 matches at 7 bases. With V trimmed by 5 bases and J by 0 bases, 4 bases remained unmatched. The length of the CDR3 is 14 residues. Germline values: CDR1 SGHDT, CDR2 YYEEEE. The CDR3 DNA follows: TGTGCCAGCAGTTCGGGACAGTACCAAGAGACCCAGTACTTC. Translated, it gives CASSSGQYQETQYF. Combining the CDR3 with reference TRBV5-6 and TRBJ2-5 gives the whole variable domain DAGVTQSPTHLIKTRGQQVTLRCSPKSGHDTVSWYQQALGQGPQFIFQYYEEEERQRGNFPDRFSGHQFPNYSSELNVNALLLGDSALYLCASSSGQYQETQYFGPGTRLLVL.

In this sample, this clone turned up once. This chain links TRBV18 with TRBJ2-7, with TRBD1 matching 9 bases. The CDR3 has 14 residues. Germline V gives CDR1 KGHSH, CDR2 LQKENI. V shed 3 bases, J shed 3 bases, and the junction held 3 bases outside the gene matches. The DNA of the CDR3 is TGTGCCAGCTCACCCCGGACAGGGGACTACGAGCAGTACTTC. This encodes CASSPRTGDYEQYF.

The chain uses TRBV6-4 and TRBJ1-1; 8 bases agree with TRBD1. Trimming removed 0 bases from V and 2 bases from J; junction bases left unmatched: 11. This CDR3 spans 18 amino acids. CDR1 is MRHNA, CDR2 SNTAGT, per germline. The chain's CDR3 is CASSDSIWTGYGNTEAFF. The DNA of the CDR3 is TGTGCCAGCAGTGACTCGATCTGGACAGGGTACGGAAACACTGAAGCTTTCTTT.

This chain connects TRBV6-1 to TRBJ1-6, with TRBD1 identical over 8 bases. The CDR3 totals 17 residues. Germline V gene sequence: CDR1 MNHNS, CDR2 SASEGT. V dropped 2 bases and J dropped 10; count of bases not matched to a gene: 13. This CDR3 reads CASSEQGALKSSSPLHF. For the CDR3, the DNA is TGTGCCAGCAGTGAACAGGGGGCGTTAAAAAGTAGCTCACCCCTCCACTTT.

The chain joins TRBV6-1 to TRBJ1-1; D might be TRBD1 (5 bases). Germline CDR1 is MNHNS and CDR2 is SASEGT. The CDR3 covers 13 residues. V lost 2 bases to trimming and J lost 7 bases, with 11 bases between them. CDR3 bases: TGTGCCAGCAGTGAAATTACGGGGGGTGAAGCTTTCTTT. Translation gives CASSEITGGEAFF.

CDR3 in DNA: TGTGCCAGCAGCCCCGGTGGAGATACGCAGTATTTT. It yields the protein CASSPGGDTQYF. The V and J genes are TRBV28 and TRBJ2-3; D is unresolved. The CDR3 has 12 amino acids. The germline gives CDR1 MDHEN, CDR2 SYDVKM. Trimming left V 6 bases short and J 5 bases short, with 9 bases between.

The V call is TRBV7-9, the J call TRBJ1-1; D ambiguous. Trimming removed 2 bases from V and 4 bases from J, with 5 bases in between. This CDR3 region has 12 residues. Germline V gene sequence: CDR1 SEHNR, CDR2 FQNEAQ (reference sequence). The CDR3: CASSLSVTEAFF. CDR3 DNA: TGTGCCAGCAGCTTAAGCGTCACTGAAGCTTTCTTT. The full variable domain, its missing parts supplied by reference TRBV7-9 and TRBJ1-1, is DTGVSQNPRHKITKRGQNVTFRCDPISEHNRLYWYRQTLGQGPEFLTYFQNEAQLEKSRLLSDRFSAERPKGSFSTLEIQRTEQGDSAMYLCASSLSVTEAFFGQGTRLTVV.

This clone was seen a few times. V usage is TRBV7-9 and J usage is TRBJ2-7; D is possibly TRBD2 (6 bases). Trimming took off 5 bases at V and 3 bases at J, with 17 bases between the two ends. Per the germline V gene, CDR1 is SEHNR and CDR2 is FQNEAQ (reference sequence). CDR3 length equals 15 residues. The CDR3 reads CASSNALASDYEQYF. The CDR3, as DNA: TGTGCCAGCAGCAACGCCCTGGCTAGCGACTACGAGCAGTACTTC.

This chain uses TRBV5-5 with TRBJ1-6, with D hard to call. Germline CDR1 SGHKS, CDR2 YYEKEE (reference sequence). Trimming pared 5 bases from V and 7 bases from J, leaving 16 bases between. The CDR3 totals 15 residues. The CDR3 region is CASRPSRVSNSPLHF. The DNA for the CDR3 is TGTGCCAGCAGACCTTCCCGGGTCTCGAATTCACCCCTCCACTTT.

CDR3 region: CASSPFPASGGADTQYF. CDR3 sequence (DNA): TGCGCCAGCAGCCCGTTCCCCGCCAGCGGGGGGGCAGATACGCAGTATTTT. The gene calls are TRBV4-3 and TRBJ2-3, with 10 bases that match TRBD2. Germline-derived CDR1 and CDR2 are LGHNA and YSLEER. The CDR3 loop spans 17 amino acids. V lost 4 bases and J lost 4; bases outside the gene matches: 11.

The gene calls are TRBV19 and TRBJ2-7; possible D gene TRBD2, 6 bases. The CDR3 sequence is 14 residues long. From germline, CDR1 is LNHDA and CDR2 SQIVND (reference sequence). V lost 6 bases, J lost 0 bases, and 12 bases lay in between. The CDR3 DNA sequence: TGTGCCAGTAGCCGCGGGACTCACTCCTACGAGCAGTACTTC. Translated: CASSRGTHSYEQYF.

This chain links TRBV7-2 with TRBJ2-2; 9 bases fit TRBD2. Per germline, CDR1 SGHTA and CDR2 FQGNSA. Trimming cost V 6 bases and J 7 bases; bases outside gene matches: 12. CDR3 length: 16 amino acids. CDR3 nucleotide sequence: TGTGCCAGCAGTCAACGCGGGGGGGCCTTGAGCGGGGAGCTGTTTTTT. Amino acid sequence: CASSQRGGALSGELFF.

This chain connects TRBV7-2 to TRBJ1-1, with TRBD1 as a possible D gene (6 bases). CDR3 size: 12 residues. Germline CDR1 reads SGHTA; CDR2 reads FQGNSA. V lost 8 bases and J 5 bases, leaving 12 bases between the germline ends. In nucleotides, the CDR3 is TGTGCCAGCCGGAAGAGGGGGACTGAAGCTTTCTTT. Translated: CASRKRGTEAFF.

A note on this clone: This same CDR3 is encoded by further DNA sequences in the sample. The genes are TRBV6-5 and TRBJ2-7, with 8 bases identical to TRBD2. This CDR3 has 14 residues. The V and J ends lost 4 bases and 3 bases, in that order; junction bases with no gene match: 5. Germline assignment: CDR1 MNHEY and CDR2 SVGAGI. CDR3 in DNA: TGTGCCAGCAGTTCCAGCGGGGGCAGCTACGAGCAGTACTTC. Its translation: CASSSSGGSYEQYF.

V is TRBV7-9 and J is TRBJ2-7, with a possible D match to TRBD1 (6 bases). The length of the CDR3 is 15 residues. Trimming stripped 1 base from V and 6 bases from J, with 16 bases between. Per germline, CDR1 SEHNR and CDR2 FQNEAQ (reference sequence). CDR3 sequence: CASSLEWGHKGEQYF. The CDR3 nucleotides read TGTGCCAGCAGCTTAGAGTGGGGGCACAAGGGCGAGCAGTACTTC.

The V gene is TRBV2, the J gene TRBJ2-7, with D perhaps TRBD1 (5 bases). The ends were cut back, 7 bases at V and 6 bases at J, with 13 bases in the middle. CDR1 and CDR2 from the germline V gene are SNHLY and FYNNEI. The CDR3 totals 12 residues. In nucleotides, the CDR3 is TGTGCCAGCAATACTGACAGTCTCGAGCAGTACTTC. Protein product: CASNTDSLEQYF.

The V and J genes are TRBV7-2 and TRBJ2-2; D gene ambiguous. The CDR3 totals 15 residues. V was pared by 1 base and J by 3 bases, with 9 bases between. Germline CDR1 is SGHTA and CDR2 is FQGNSA. As DNA, the CDR3 is TGTGCCAGCAGCTTAGGCGGTTGGGACACCGGGGAGCTGTTTTTT. Translating gives CASSLGGWDTGELFF.

This sequence joins TRBV4-3 and TRBJ2-7; D gene ambiguous. Germline CDR1 and CDR2: LGHNA and YSLEER. CDR3 length equals 14 residues. Trimming removed 0 bases at V and 7 bases at J, with 13 bases between. CDR3 DNA sequence: TGCGCCAGCAGCCAAGATTTGGAGCCGAGGGAGCAGTACTTC. This encodes CASSQDLEPREQYF.

This chain joins TRBV6-6 and TRBJ2-7; weak D call: TRBD2 (7 bases). Germline V gene lookup returns CDR1 MNHNY and CDR2 SVGAGI (reference sequence). Trimming pared 4 bases from V and 7 bases from J, leaving 20 bases between. The length of the CDR3 is 15 residues. CDR3 bases: TGTGCCAGCAGTTTGGACGAGGGGGGGCCGTTTGAGCAGTACTTC. This gives the protein CASSLDEGGPFEQYF.

The CDR3 protein is CASSLGTGVEYGYTF. The CDR3 DNA follows: TGTGCCAGCAGCTTAGGGACAGGGGTTGAGTATGGCTACACCTTC. J is TRBJ1-2 and V is TRBV7-8; 9 nucleotides align to TRBD1. The germline gives CDR1 SGHVS, CDR2 FQNEAQ. Trimming took 1 base from V and 5 from J; bases not matched to a gene: 5. The CDR3 loop spans 15 amino acids.

This clone was counted only a few times. This sequence joins TRBV10-3 and TRBJ2-3, with a tentative D call TRBD1 (6 bases). The germline V gene encodes CDR1 ENHRY and CDR2 SYGVKD. The CDR3 covers 13 residues. Trimming took off 7 bases at V and 6 bases at J, with 14 bases between the two ends. The CDR3 bases are TGTGCCATCAAGGGCAGGGGAGAGGATACGCAGTATTTT. Translating gives CAIKGRGEDTQYF.

J is TRBJ2-5 and V is TRBV4-1, with D perhaps matching TRBD1 (5 bases). Judging by the DNA end, TRBJ2-7 fits better; the J call may be wrong. The CDR3 spans 14 residues. Germline V lookup: CDR1 MGHRA, CDR2 YSYEKL. CDR3 region: CASSQPGLKYEQYF. CDR3 sequence (DNA): TGCGCCAGCAGCCAACCAGGGTTGAAGTACGAGCAGTACTTC.

This chain links TRBV4-2 with TRBJ2-1; D is unresolved. CDR3 length: 17 amino acids. Germline V gene data show CDR1 as LGHNA and CDR2 as YNFKEQ. Deletions cut 0 bases from V and 4 bases from J, with 16 bases between. This CDR3 is CASSQEISTQRYNEQFF. The CDR3 DNA sequence: TGTGCCAGCAGCCAAGAAATCTCGACGCAGCGTTACAATGAGCAGTTCTTC.

V usage is TRBV9 and J usage is TRBJ2-3; a possible D gene is TRBD1 (6 bases). Trimming took 0 bases from V and 2 from J, leaving 13 bases between them. The CDR3 spans 16 residues. The V gene's germline CDR1 is SGDLS and CDR2 YYNGEE. The chain's CDR3 is CASSVVRDTSTDTQYF. CDR3 DNA sequence: TGTGCCAGCAGCGTAGTCCGGGACACCTCCACAGATACGCAGTATTTT.

This chain connects TRBV9 to TRBJ1-3, with D unclear. The ends were cut back, 0 bases at V and 9 bases at J, with 13 bases in the middle. The CDR3 loop spans 14 amino acids. Germline CDR1 reads SGDLS; CDR2 reads YYNGEE. The CDR3 DNA reads as TGTGCCAGCAGCGTAGGGGGTAGCGGAGGCACCATATATTTT. Its protein product is CASSVGGSGGTIYF.

This clone was seen a single time. This chain uses TRBV7-9 with TRBJ1-1; 9 positions agree with TRBD1. With 4 bases clipped from V and 0 bases from J, the junction kept 3 bases outside the gene matches. Germline V gene lookup returns CDR1 SEHNR and CDR2 FQNEAQ (reference sequence). The CDR3 consists of 15 residues. The CDR3 sequence is CASSSRQGVNTEAFF. CDR3 coding DNA: TGTGCCAGCAGCTCGCGACAGGGGGTGAACACTGAAGCTTTCTTT. The full variable domain, rest sourced from reference TRBV7-9 and TRBJ1-1, is DTGVSQNPRHKITKRGQNVTFRCDPISEHNRLYWYRQTLGQGPEFLTYFQNEAQLEKSRLLSDRFSAERPKGSFSTLEIQRTEQGDSAMYLCASSSRQGVNTEAFFGQGTRLTVV.

The chain recombines TRBV10-1 with TRBJ2-7, with D tentatively TRBD2 (6 bases). CDR1 and CDR2 from the germline V gene are WNHNN and SYGVQD (reference sequence). CDR3 length: 12 amino acids. V gave up 8 bases and J gave up 7 bases, with 15 bases separating them. The CDR3 region has the DNA TGCGCCAGCGCCGGACCGGCGGGGGAGCAGTACTTC. It encodes CASAGPAGEQYF.

The sample holds one count of this clone. The rearrangement joins TRBV13 to TRBJ2-5, with 8 bases lining up with TRBD2. The CDR3 is 15 residues long. J lost 4 bases, V lost 3 bases, and 7 bases had no gene match. Germline values: CDR1 PRHDT, CDR2 FYEKMQ (reference sequence). CDR3 residues: CASSLFSGGPETQYF. The CDR3 DNA sequence: TGTGCCAGCAGCTTGTTTTCGGGGGGGCCAGAGACCCAGTACTTC.